This T cell receptor (beta chain) was obtained from a study of T cells expressing NK-cell markers. Study-wide context: Beta-chain profiling covered CD3+CD56+NKG2C+, CD3+CD56+NKG2C- and CD3+CD56-NKG2C+ sorted subsets.

Reprocessing the 5' RACE reads, TCRdb reports a single entry for every CDR3 protein and omits DNA. The sample table sets out roughly 420,000 distinct CDR3 sequences. Germline CDR1 and CDR2: SQVTM and ANQGSEA. This CDR3 comprises 14 residues. V is TRBV29-1 and J is TRBJ2-2. The TCR originated in a woman aged 18 to 75 in good health. Input material: blood T cells: a sorted CD56 or NKG2C T cell subset, CD4+ or CD8+ T cells, or bulk PBMC T cells (not recorded which). CDR3 region: CSPFTVVNTGELFF.